This entry lists 15 T cell receptor beta chains sequenced from one sample in a study of cytomegalovirus exposure and HLA in healthy donors. Primers for the PCR totalled 60 Vbeta and 13 Jbeta. Here immunoSEQ multiplex PCR was the method, and the copy in TCRdb shows in-frame clones only, minus some. Seen here are some 130,000 clones, around four fifths observed once, and the top ten hold about 1.5%. Sequencing was performed on PBMCs. These TCRs come from a woman aged 40 to 50 in good health and CMV-seronegative.

The chain has TRBV4-1 and TRBJ2-3; no clear D. Trimming cost V 0 bases and J 5 bases, with 12 bases left between them. CDR3 length: 15 amino acids. Germline CDR1 reads MGHRA; CDR2 reads YSYEKL. The CDR3 bases are TGCGCCAGCAGCCAAGAAAAGCGCACTGGAGATACGCAGTATTTT. This codes for CASSQEKRTGDTQYF.

This clone was detected once. The rearrangement joins TRBV7-2 to TRBJ2-7, with 7 bases identical to TRBD1. With V trimmed by 1 base and J by 0 bases, 12 bases remained unmatched. The germline gives CDR1 SGHTA, CDR2 FQGNSA. The CDR3 runs 18 residues. The DNA for the CDR3 is TGTGCCAGCAGCTTAGAAGGGGGCGGCACCTCTTACTCCTACGAGCAGTACTTC. This sequence encodes CASSLEGGGTSYSYEQYF.

The chain recombines TRBV6-6 with TRBJ1-1; D is unclear. Germline CDR1 reads MNHNY; CDR2 reads SVGAGI (reference sequence). The germline V and J ends were trimmed by 3 bases and 3 bases, with 14 bases remaining between them. The CDR3 sequence is 15 residues long. The CDR3 is CASSYGSGYDTEAFF. The CDR3 bases are TGTGCCAGCAGTTATGGCTCGGGATATGACACTGAAGCTTTCTTT.

V gene TRBV15 combines with J gene TRBJ2-1, with 9 nucleotides matching TRBD2. Per the germline V gene, CDR1 is LNHNV and CDR2 is YYDKDF (reference sequence). CDR3 length equals 16 residues. Trimming removed 1 base from V and 5 bases from J; junction bases left unmatched: 6. The CDR3 DNA is TGTGCCACCAGCAGAGTGGGCGGGGGGGTGAACAATGAGCAGTTCTTC. Translated: CATSRVGGGVNNEQFF.

The chain carries TRBV9 and TRBJ2-7; 7 bases agree with TRBD2. Per the germline V gene, CDR1 is SGDLS and CDR2 is YYNGEE. CDR3 length equals 14 residues. V trimming: 7 bases; J trimming: 1 base; junction bases outside the gene matches: 8. DNA of the CDR3: TGTGCCAGCGGGGGAGGGGCGACTTCCTACGAGCAGTACTTC. Translation gives CASGGGATSYEQYF.

This chain joins TRBV28 and TRBJ2-4; D possibly corresponds to TRBD2 (5 bases). Trimming took off 3 bases at V and 1 base at J, with 10 bases between the two ends. This CDR3 region has 15 residues. Germline lookup yields CDR1 MDHEN and CDR2 SYDVKM. CDR3 sequence: CASSFEGLAKNIQYF. CDR3 nucleotides: TGTGCCAGCAGTTTTGAGGGCCTGGCCAAAAACATTCAGTACTTC.

This clone is a singleton in its sample. The chain joins TRBV5-1 to TRBJ2-3; perhaps TRBD2 as D (6 bases). Germline V gene data show CDR1 as SGHRS and CDR2 as YFSETQ. The CDR3 runs to 15 residues. The V and J ends lost 4 bases and 3 bases respectively, with 15 bases between them. The CDR3 DNA sequence: TGCGCCAGCAGCCCCACGCTTGGGGGGACAGATACGCAGTATTTT. Its translation is CASSPTLGGTDTQYF.

The chain has TRBV7-6 and TRBJ2-1; tentatively, D is TRBD1 (6 bases). This CDR3 is 15 amino acids long. Trimming left V 2 bases short and J 4 bases short, with 12 bases between. Germline V lookup: CDR1 SGHVS, CDR2 FNYEAQ. CDR3 nucleotide sequence: TGTGCCAGCAGCTTAATCCCCACAGGGTACAATGAGCAGTTCTTC. Its translation is CASSLIPTGYNEQFF.

The V gene is TRBV5-6, the J gene TRBJ1-5, with unresolved D. This CDR3 comprises 13 residues. CDR1 and CDR2 from the germline V gene are SGHDT and YYEEEE. With 0 bases removed from V and 4 bases from J, the gap between germline ends came to 5 bases. The CDR3 sequence is CASSLANNQPQHF. The CDR3 nucleotides are TGTGCCAGCAGCTTGGCCAATAATCAGCCCCAGCATTTT.

V gene TRBV6-5 combines with J gene TRBJ2-2; 7 bases agree with TRBD1. J lost 3 bases, V lost 7 bases, and 5 bases had no gene match. Germline values: CDR1 MNHEY, CDR2 SVGAGI. The CDR3 totals 14 residues. This CDR3 reads CASKLGQYTGELFF. For the CDR3, the DNA is TGTGCCAGCAAATTGGGACAGTACACCGGGGAGCTGTTTTTT.

The chain has TRBV2 and TRBJ1-1; TRBD1 might be the D (6 bases). V was trimmed by 6 bases and J by 1 base, leaving 12 bases between them. This CDR3 is built from 14 residues. From germline, CDR1 is SNHLY and CDR2 FYNNEI. The CDR3 DNA sequence: TGTGCCAGCAGCGTGCAACAGGGGAACACTGAAGCTTTCTTT. This codes for CASSVQQGNTEAFF.

The V call is TRBV29-1, the J call TRBJ2-2; 9 nucleotides align to TRBD1. This CDR3 is 14 amino acids long. The germline CDR1 and CDR2 sequences are SQVTM and ANQGSEA. Trimming at V came to 3 bases and at J to 6 bases, leaving 5 bases not matched to a gene. The CDR3 loop is CSVEGQGAPGELFF. Here the CDR3 DNA reads TGCAGCGTTGAGGGACAGGGCGCACCCGGGGAGCTGTTTTTT.

CDR3 sequence (DNA): TGTGCCAGCAGCGAGACAGGGGGGTCCGTGGAGCAGTACTTC. Translation: CASSETGGSVEQYF. V gene TRBV27 combines with J gene TRBJ2-7; 9 nucleotides line up with TRBD1. Germline values: CDR1 MNHEY, CDR2 SMNVEV (reference sequence). V dropped 6 bases and J dropped 7; count of bases not matched to a gene: 10. The CDR3 extends over 14 amino acids.

The chain's CDR3 is CASSLERSTSGGANEQFF. The DNA for the CDR3 is TGTGCCAGCAGCTTAGAAAGGTCCACTAGCGGGGGGGCCAATGAGCAGTTCTTC. This rearrangement joins TRBV7-9 to TRBJ2-1, with TRBD2 matching over 13 bases. This CDR3 region has 18 residues. V shed 1 base, J shed 6 bases, and the junction held 9 bases outside the gene matches. The germline V gene encodes CDR1 SEHNR and CDR2 FQNEAQ (reference sequence).

The rearrangement uses TRBV5-1 and TRBJ1-2; weak D call: TRBD1 (6 bases). Germline loops: CDR1 SGHRS, CDR2 YFSETQ. The V and J ends lost 5 bases and 8 bases respectively, with 16 bases between them. The CDR3 covers 13 residues. The CDR3 nucleotides are TGCGCCAGCAGAGGGGGTCTATCCGAGGGCTACACCTTC. The encoded protein is CASRGGLSEGYTF.